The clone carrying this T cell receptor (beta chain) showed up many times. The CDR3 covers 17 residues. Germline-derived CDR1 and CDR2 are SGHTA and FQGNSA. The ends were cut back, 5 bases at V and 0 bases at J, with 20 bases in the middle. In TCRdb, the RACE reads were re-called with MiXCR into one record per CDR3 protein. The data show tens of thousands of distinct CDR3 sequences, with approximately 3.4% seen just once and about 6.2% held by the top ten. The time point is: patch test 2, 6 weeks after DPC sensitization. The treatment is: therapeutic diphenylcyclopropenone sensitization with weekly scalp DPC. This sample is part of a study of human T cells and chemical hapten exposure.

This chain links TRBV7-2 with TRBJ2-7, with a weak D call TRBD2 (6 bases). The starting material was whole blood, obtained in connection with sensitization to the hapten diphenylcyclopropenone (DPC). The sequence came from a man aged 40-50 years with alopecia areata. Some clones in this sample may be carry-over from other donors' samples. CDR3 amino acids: CASSKRTIVADSYEQYF. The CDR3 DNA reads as TGTGCCAGCAGCAAGCGAACTATTGTAGCGGACTCCTACGAGCAGTACTTC.